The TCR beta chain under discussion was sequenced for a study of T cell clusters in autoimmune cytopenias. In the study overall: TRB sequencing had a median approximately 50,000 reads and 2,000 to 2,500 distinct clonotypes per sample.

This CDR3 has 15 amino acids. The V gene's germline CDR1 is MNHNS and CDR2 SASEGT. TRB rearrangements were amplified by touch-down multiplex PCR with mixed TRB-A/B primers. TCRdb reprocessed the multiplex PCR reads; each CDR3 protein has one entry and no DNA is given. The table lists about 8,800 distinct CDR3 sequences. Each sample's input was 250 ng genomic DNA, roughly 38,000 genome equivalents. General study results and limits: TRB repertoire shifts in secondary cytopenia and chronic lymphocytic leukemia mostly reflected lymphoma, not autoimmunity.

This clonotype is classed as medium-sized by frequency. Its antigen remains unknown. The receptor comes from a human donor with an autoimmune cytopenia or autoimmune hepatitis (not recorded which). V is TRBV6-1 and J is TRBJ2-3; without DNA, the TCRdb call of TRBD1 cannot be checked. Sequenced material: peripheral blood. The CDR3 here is CASSERRQGTDTQYF.